Given below is one TCR beta chain in context. Per the original methods: Reference gene primer amplification yielded estimated nucleated cell counts. Assay: immunoSEQ multiplex PCR; the TCRdb copy retains only in-frame clones and omits some. That table is the source of V, J and clone size, and D and trimming were worked out from the DNA. The sample includes more than 100,000 clones, roughly 80% of them seen just once. The data derive from a study of blood T cell repertoires in COVID-19. Background on the study: COVID-19 samples from acute and convalescent phases originated in the United States, Italy and Spain. PBMCs, B-cell-depleted T cells, or T cells were the source of the cDNA or gDNA that made up the material.

CDR1 is SGHRS and CDR2 is YFSETQ in the germline V gene. This CDR3 region has 16 residues. V shed 0 bases and J shed 7 bases, with 19 bases lying between them. This clonotype originated in a human donor in a cohort sampled during active COVID-19. The J gene is TRBJ1-2, the V gene TRBV5-1; D may be TRBD1 (6 bases). The specimen was peripheral blood. CDR3 amino acids: CASSLEGGQSLSGYTF. In DNA form, the CDR3 reads TGCGCCAGCAGCTTGGAGGGGGGGCAGAGTCTCAGTGGCTACACCTTC. Filled out from reference TRBV5-1 and TRBJ1-2, the complete variable domain reads KAGVTQTPRYLIKTRGQQVTLSCSPISGHRSVSWYQQTPGQGLQFLFEYFSETQRNKGNFPGRFSGRQFSNSRSEMNVSTLELGDSALYLCASSLEGGQSLSGYTFGSGTRLTVV.